The source of this TCR beta chain is a study of a mutant IDH1 vaccine in newly diagnosed glioma. The overall study: Patients began vaccination 4-6 weeks after radiotherapy alone, or with temozolomide cycles.

Germline V gene sequence: CDR1 SGHDN, CDR2 FVKESK. Trimming left V 0 bases short and J 5 bases short, with 11 bases between. CDR3 size: 14 residues. For this clone: Antigen specificity is unknown.

Time point: week 35, safety follow-up. Every vaccination contained 300 ug of the mutant IDH1 20-mer peptide and was paired with topical imiquimod. Here immunoSEQ multiplex PCR was the method, and the copy in TCRdb shows in-frame clones only, minus some. The sample includes 40,000 to 60,000 clones, 65% to 80% of them seen just once. This chain uses TRBV14 with TRBJ2-7; D call uncertain. The starting material was PBMCs, obtained from a glioma patient whose treatment included an IDH1 peptide vaccine. The receptor comes from a man aged 35 to 55 with glioma. The CDR3: CASSQEALSDEQYF. CDR3 nucleotides: TGTGCCAGCAGCCAAGAGGCTCTTAGTGACGAGCAGTACTTC.